This TCR beta chain was identified during a study of sequential checkpoint blockade in melanoma. Looking at the study overall: Randomization was 1:1 between first-line nivolumab→ipilimumab and ipilimumab→nivolumab.

TCRdb's copy holds only in-frame clones and misses some; the assay was immunoSEQ multiplex PCR. The sample contains some 11,000 clones, about 75% of which appear only once. Treatment here: randomized to nivolumab then ipilimumab (arm A) or the reverse (arm B). The CDR3 loop spans 14 amino acids. Germline-derived CDR1 and CDR2 are MGHRA and YSYEKL. V was pared by 3 bases and J by 5 bases, with 6 bases of the junction left unmatched. The chain is built from TRBV4-1 and TRBJ2-5; 7 nucleotides agree with TRBD1. The receptor was isolated from a human donor with melanoma. The sample in question was CD8+ T cells sorted from blood (inferred from file names), obtained from a patient given nivolumab and ipilimumab in sequence. The CDR3 DNA reads as TGCGCCAGCAGCCATCAAGGGGGCGTTGAGACCCAGTACTTC. Protein sequence: CASSHQGGVETQYF.